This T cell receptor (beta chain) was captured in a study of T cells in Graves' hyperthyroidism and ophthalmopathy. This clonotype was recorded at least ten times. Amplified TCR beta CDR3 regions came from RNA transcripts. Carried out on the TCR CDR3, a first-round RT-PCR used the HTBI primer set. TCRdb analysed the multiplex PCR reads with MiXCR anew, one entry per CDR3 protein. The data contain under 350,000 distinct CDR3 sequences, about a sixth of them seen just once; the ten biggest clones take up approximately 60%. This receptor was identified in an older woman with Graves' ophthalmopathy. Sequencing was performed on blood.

CDR3 in DNA: TGCAGTGCTAGAACTAGCGGGAGGGCCGTTGAGCAGTTCTTC. Translating gives CSARTSGRAVEQFF. The chain recombines TRBV20-1 with TRBJ2-1, with TRBD2 matching over 13 bases. Germline V CDR1 and CDR2: DFQATT, SNEGSKA (reference sequence). This CDR3 has 14 residues. V lost 2 bases to trimming and J lost 9 bases; unmatched junction nucleotides: 4.